The present TCR beta chain was sequenced within a study of blood T cell repertoires in COVID-19. This CDR3 is built from 13 residues. Germline V lookup: CDR1 SNHLY, CDR2 FYNNEI. Trimming removed 5 bases from V and 5 bases from J, with 12 bases in between. The study recruited people aged roughly 18 to 89 years across approximately 24 US areas. Exposed volunteers were people who met a COVID-19 case within 2 weeks before study entry. Original data processing: Estimates of nucleated cell counts were drawn from the amplification of reference gene primers. Clones were sequenced by immunoSEQ multiplex PCR, and TCRdb holds only the in-frame ones, with some missing. V and J calls plus clone size are reproduced from that table; the DNA served to infer D and trimming. This table holds 350,000 to 400,000 clones, about nine tenths found once.

This receptor was obtained from a middle-aged woman who had been exposed to COVID-19. The sequenced sample consisted of PBMCs or T cells enriched from blood (not recorded which). The gene calls are TRBV2 and TRBJ1-2, with a weak D call TRBD1 (6 bases). DNA for the CDR3: TGTGCCAGCAGTTTGGACAGCGCTTATGGCTACACCTTC. Protein: CASSLDSAYGYTF.